The rows below give T cell receptor beta chains drawn from one sample of a study of blood T cell repertoires in COVID-19. Assay used: immunoSEQ multiplex PCR; TCRdb lists only in-frame clones, some missing. The sample contains around 130,000 clones, 84% of which appear only once. The material sequenced was peripheral blood. The receptors stem from a human donor in a cohort sampled during active COVID-19. Each CDR3 is given with its conserved first and last residue. A D gene is named only where the DNA matches it firmly. Only part of the rows carry a size: once, few, many, or a class if the clone is expanded.

j_gene: TRBJ1-5; d_gene: NA; abundance: NA; v_gene: TRBV2; CDR3nt: TGTGCCAGCAGTGAAGCAGGACACAATCAGCCCCAGCATTTT; CDR3aa: CASSEAGHNQPQHF
j_gene: TRBJ2-1; d_gene: TRBD1; abundance: NA; v_gene: TRBV5-4; CDR3nt: TGTGCCAGCAGCCGAATCGGACAGGGAGAGCAGTTCTTC; CDR3aa: CASSRIGQGEQFF
j_gene: TRBJ2-7; d_gene: NA; abundance: few; v_gene: TRBV13; CDR3nt: TGTGCCAGCAGCAGGCGGACAGTAAACTACGAGCAGTACTTC; CDR3aa: CASSRRTVNYEQYF
j_gene: TRBJ2-5; d_gene: NA; abundance: NA; v_gene: TRBV3-1/TRBV3-2; CDR3nt: TGTGCCAGCAGCCGAGTGTGGGCGGGGTCCCAAGAGACCCAGTACTTC; CDR3aa: CASSRVWAGSQETQYF
j_gene: TRBJ2-7; d_gene: TRBD1; abundance: NA; v_gene: TRBV6-2/TRBV6-3; CDR3nt: TGTGCCAGCAGCACTCGACAGGGGAGCTACGAGCAGTACTTC; CDR3aa: CASSTRQGSYEQYF
j_gene: TRBJ1-4; d_gene: NA; abundance: NA; v_gene: TRBV5-1; CDR3nt: TGCGCCAGCAGCTTGGGAGGTTGGGCTAATGAAAAACTGTTTTTT; CDR3aa: CASSLGGWANEKLFF
j_gene: TRBJ2-3; d_gene: NA; abundance: NA; v_gene: TRBV10-2; CDR3nt: TGCGCCAGCATTTTAGGCAGGGTCGACACAGATACGCAGTATTTT; CDR3aa: CASILGRVDTDTQYF
j_gene: TRBJ1-5; d_gene: TRBD1; abundance: NA; v_gene: TRBV6-5; CDR3nt: TGTGCCAGCAGCACAGGGGCTTTGGGCAATCAGCCCCAGCATTTT; CDR3aa: CASSTGALGNQPQHF
j_gene: TRBJ2-5; d_gene: TRBD1; abundance: few; v_gene: TRBV7-9; CDR3nt: TGTGCCAGCAGCCGACCTCGGACAGGAGAACTAAAGGAGACCCAGTACTTC; CDR3aa: CASSRPRTGELKETQYF
j_gene: TRBJ1-1; d_gene: TRBD1; abundance: NA; v_gene: TRBV7-8; CDR3nt: TGTGCCAGCAGCTTAGGAGGGGGCGCGTTAAACACTGAAGCTTTCTTT; CDR3aa: CASSLGGGALNTEAFF
j_gene: TRBJ2-1; d_gene: NA; abundance: NA; v_gene: TRBV5-4; CDR3nt: TGTGCCAGCAGCTTGCGTCACAATGAGCAGTTCTTC; CDR3aa: CASSLRHNEQFF
j_gene: TRBJ1-1; d_gene: NA; abundance: NA; v_gene: TRBV9; CDR3nt: TGTGCCAGCAGCGTAGCCCCCACAACGAACACTGAAGCTTTCTTT; CDR3aa: CASSVAPTTNTEAFF
j_gene: TRBJ2-7; d_gene: TRBD1; abundance: NA; v_gene: TRBV10-3; CDR3nt: TGTGCCATCAAAGACAGGGGGGCCTACGAGCAGTACTTC; CDR3aa: CAIKDRGAYEQYF
j_gene: TRBJ1-2; d_gene: NA; abundance: NA; v_gene: TRBV25-1; CDR3nt: TGTGCCAGCAGTGTCAACACCAACTATGGCTACACCTTC; CDR3aa: CASSVNTNYGYTF
j_gene: TRBJ2-7; d_gene: TRBD2; abundance: NA; v_gene: TRBV7-2; CDR3nt: TGTGCCAGCAGCTTAGCGACTAGCGGGGGCTACGAGCAGTACTTC; CDR3aa: CASSLATSGGYEQYF
j_gene: TRBJ1-2; d_gene: TRBD1; abundance: NA; v_gene: TRBV5-6; CDR3nt: TGTGCCAGCAGCAACCCTACAGGGGGTAGCTATGGCTACACCTTC; CDR3aa: CASSNPTGGSYGYTF
j_gene: TRBJ2-1; d_gene: TRBD2; abundance: NA; v_gene: TRBV7-9; CDR3nt: TGTGCCAGCAGACTTAGCGGGGACTCCTACAATGAGCAGTTCTTC; CDR3aa: CASRLSGDSYNEQFF
j_gene: TRBJ2-3; d_gene: NA; abundance: NA; v_gene: TRBV5-1; CDR3nt: TGCGCCAGCAGCGTACCACAGGCCTCAAGCACAGATACGCAGTATTTT; CDR3aa: CASSVPQASSTDTQYF
j_gene: TRBJ2-4; d_gene: NA; abundance: NA; v_gene: TRBV6-6; CDR3nt: TGTGCTGCCGGGACCAAAAACATTCAGTACTTC; CDR3aa: CAAGTKNIQYF
j_gene: TRBJ1-5; d_gene: NA; abundance: NA; v_gene: TRBV6-1; CDR3nt: TGTGCCAGCAGTGATGCTCTCATCGGTCAGCCCCAGCATTTT; CDR3aa: CASSDALIGQPQHF
j_gene: TRBJ2-7; d_gene: NA; abundance: NA; v_gene: TRBV11-2; CDR3nt: TGTGCCAGCGGGGGGGCCACCTACGAGCAGTACTTC; CDR3aa: CASGGATYEQYF
j_gene: TRBJ1-1; d_gene: NA; abundance: NA; v_gene: TRBV18; CDR3nt: TGTGCCAGCTCACTGACATTGGAGGACACTGAAGCTTTCTTT; CDR3aa: CASSLTLEDTEAFF
j_gene: TRBJ2-7; d_gene: TRBD1; abundance: once; v_gene: TRBV6-6; CDR3nt: TGTGCCGTTCGACAGGGGAGCTCCTACGAGCAGTACTTC; CDR3aa: CAVRQGSSYEQYF
j_gene: TRBJ1-1; d_gene: NA; abundance: NA; v_gene: TRBV6-5; CDR3nt: TGTGCCAGCAGGCGGGACGGTGGGAAGAACACTGAAGCTTTCTTT; CDR3aa: CASRRDGGKNTEAFF
j_gene: TRBJ2-5; d_gene: NA; abundance: NA; v_gene: TRBV11-3; CDR3nt: TGTGCCAGCAGCTTCGGAACAGGGCGGCAAGAGACCCAGTACTTC; CDR3aa: CASSFGTGRQETQYF
j_gene: TRBJ2-5; d_gene: NA; abundance: NA; v_gene: TRBV19; CDR3nt: TGTGCCAGTAGTACTCAGGGTTACCAAGAGACCCAGTACTTC; CDR3aa: CASSTQGYQETQYF
j_gene: TRBJ1-4; d_gene: NA; abundance: NA; v_gene: TRBV6-6; CDR3nt: TGTGCCAGCAGCCTCGACAGAGGACGTGAAAAACTGTTTTTT; CDR3aa: CASSLDRGREKLFF
j_gene: TRBJ2-3; d_gene: TRBD2; abundance: NA; v_gene: TRBV6-5; CDR3nt: TGTGCCAGCAGGGGGGGGGTACACACAGATACGCAGTATTTT; CDR3aa: CASRGGVHTDTQYF
j_gene: TRBJ1-1; d_gene: NA; abundance: NA; v_gene: TRBV9; CDR3nt: TGTGCCAGCAGCGTAGGGGGGTATGGGAGGACTGAAGCTTTCTTT; CDR3aa: CASSVGGYGRTEAFF
j_gene: TRBJ2-7; d_gene: NA; abundance: NA; v_gene: TRBV11-3; CDR3nt: TGTGCCAGCAGCTTCGGGGATCCCTACGAGCAGTACTTC; CDR3aa: CASSFGDPYEQYF
j_gene: TRBJ1-1; d_gene: NA; abundance: few; v_gene: TRBV18; CDR3nt: TGTGCCAGCTCACCCCAGGGAAGCACTGAAGCTTTCTTT; CDR3aa: CASSPQGSTEAFF
j_gene: TRBJ1-1; d_gene: NA; abundance: NA; v_gene: TRBV4-1; CDR3nt: TGCGCCAGCAGCCACGAGACAGGGAACACTGAAGCTTTCTTT; CDR3aa: CASSHETGNTEAFF
j_gene: TRBJ1-2; d_gene: TRBD1; abundance: NA; v_gene: TRBV25-1; CDR3nt: TGTGCCAGCAGTGAAGAGGGGGACAGGGCTAACTATGGCTACACCTTC; CDR3aa: CASSEEGDRANYGYTF
j_gene: TRBJ1-4; d_gene: NA; abundance: NA; v_gene: TRBV6-5; CDR3nt: TGTGCCAGTAGGAAGGGGAGGACACATTTAGGGAAACTGTTTTTT; CDR3aa: CASRKGRTHLGKLFF
j_gene: TRBJ1-1; d_gene: NA; abundance: NA; v_gene: TRBV19; CDR3nt: TGTGCCAGTAGTTACATGAACACTGAAGCTTTCTTT; CDR3aa: CASSYMNTEAFF
j_gene: TRBJ2-5; d_gene: TRBD1; abundance: NA; v_gene: TRBV5-6; CDR3nt: TGTGCCAGCAGCGGGACAGGGGTAAGGGAAGAGACCCAGTACTTC; CDR3aa: CASSGTGVREETQYF
j_gene: TRBJ2-7; d_gene: NA; abundance: NA; v_gene: TRBV6-1; CDR3nt: TGTGCCAGCAGTGAGAGGGCCAGGAGATACTACGAGCAGTACTTC; CDR3aa: CASSERARRYYEQYF
j_gene: TRBJ1-1; d_gene: NA; abundance: NA; v_gene: TRBV7-9; CDR3nt: TGTGCCAGCAGCCGCGGGTATACGTCGGGCACTGAAGCTTTCTTT; CDR3aa: CASSRGYTSGTEAFF
j_gene: TRBJ2-5; d_gene: TRBD2; abundance: NA; v_gene: TRBV6-5; CDR3nt: TGTGCCAGCAGCCTAAGCGGGAGCCAAGAGACCCAGTACTTC; CDR3aa: CASSLSGSQETQYF
j_gene: TRBJ2-5; d_gene: TRBD1; abundance: NA; v_gene: TRBV5-4; CDR3nt: TGTGCCAGCAGCTTCAAGGGGGCCCGTTCGGAGACCCAGTACTTC; CDR3aa: CASSFKGARSETQYF
j_gene: TRBJ2-1; d_gene: TRBD1; abundance: NA; v_gene: TRBV6-5; CDR3nt: TGTGCCAGCAACCGGGACAGGGGATACAATGAGCAGTTCTTC; CDR3aa: CASNRDRGYNEQFF
j_gene: TRBJ2-5; d_gene: NA; abundance: NA; v_gene: TRBV12-3/TRBV12-4; CDR3nt: TGTGCCAGCAGTTTTCAGGGGAGAGGGACCCAGTACTTC; CDR3aa: CASSFQGRGTQYF
j_gene: TRBJ2-1; d_gene: TRBD2; abundance: many; v_gene: TRBV4-2; CDR3nt: TGTGCCAGCAGCCAGGCTTCCGGTGTAGCGGGGGGGCGGTTCTTC; CDR3aa: CASSQASGVAGGRFF
j_gene: TRBJ1-3; d_gene: NA; abundance: few; v_gene: TRBV3-1/TRBV3-2; CDR3nt: TGTGCCAGCAGCCCCTCCCCCTCTGGAAACACCATATATTTT; CDR3aa: CASSPSPSGNTIYF
j_gene: TRBJ1-1; d_gene: TRBD1; abundance: few; v_gene: TRBV5-6; CDR3nt: TGTGCCAGCAGCTCCGCACAGGGGAAGGGAGCTGAAGCTTTCTTT; CDR3aa: CASSSAQGKGAEAFF
j_gene: TRBJ2-1; d_gene: TRBD2; abundance: few; v_gene: TRBV28; CDR3nt: TGTGCCAGCAGCCAAACGGGACTAGGGCCCAATGAGCAGTTCTTC; CDR3aa: CASSQTGLGPNEQFF
j_gene: TRBJ1-5; d_gene: NA; abundance: NA; v_gene: TRBV5-8; CDR3nt: TGTGCCAGCAGAGTCCCGGGCAATCAGCCCCAGCATTTT; CDR3aa: CASRVPGNQPQHF
j_gene: TRBJ1-3; d_gene: TRBD1; abundance: few; v_gene: TRBV6-5; CDR3nt: TGTGCCAGCAGTTTCGGGACAGCTGGAAACACCATATATTTT; CDR3aa: CASSFGTAGNTIYF
j_gene: TRBJ2-7; d_gene: TRBD1; abundance: once; v_gene: TRBV10-1; CDR3nt: TGCGCCAGCAGTGAACCTGGGACAGGGGGCGTTTACGAGCAGTACTTC; CDR3aa: CASSEPGTGGVYEQYF
j_gene: TRBJ1-3; d_gene: NA; abundance: NA; v_gene: TRBV28; CDR3nt: TGTGCCAGCGGCCCCGGGAGCCGGGAGGGAAACACCATATATTTT; CDR3aa: CASGPGSREGNTIYF
j_gene: TRBJ1-3; d_gene: TRBD1; abundance: NA; v_gene: TRBV6-6; CDR3nt: TGTGCCAGCGGCCAGACAGGGAGTGGAAACACCATATATTTT; CDR3aa: CASGQTGSGNTIYF
j_gene: TRBJ1-6; d_gene: NA; abundance: NA; v_gene: TRBV2; CDR3nt: TGTGCCAAGAGAGGGTCAGACCATTCACCCCTCCACTTT; CDR3aa: CAKRGSDHSPLHF
j_gene: TRBJ1-6; d_gene: TRBD1; abundance: NA; v_gene: TRBV6-5; CDR3nt: TGTGCCAGCAGAGTCTGGACAGGGGATAATTCACCCCTCCACTTT; CDR3aa: CASRVWTGDNSPLHF
j_gene: TRBJ1-6; d_gene: NA; abundance: NA; v_gene: TRBV6-1; CDR3nt: TGTGCCAGCAGTGGGACAGAGAGCTCCTATAATTCACCCCTCCACTTT; CDR3aa: CASSGTESSYNSPLHF
j_gene: TRBJ2-5; d_gene: TRBD2; abundance: NA; v_gene: TRBV7-8; CDR3nt: TGTGCCAGCAGCGCATTGGGTCTGGGGGGGTCAGAGACCCAGTACTTC; CDR3aa: CASSALGLGGSETQYF